This TCR beta chain was sequenced in a study of spatial heterogeneity in lung cancer. Each CDR3 protein gets one entry after TCRdb re-called the 5' RACE reads with MiXCR. The repertoire includes 89,000 or so distinct CDR3 sequences, 15% to 20% of them detected once, and approximately 5.6% sits in the top ten. V was cut by 8 bases and J by 5 bases, with 15 bases left in between. The CDR3 runs 13 residues. Looked up from germline, CDR1 is SGHTA and CDR2 is FQGNSA. Time point described: sample taken at primary tumor resection. Unsorted tumor, nontumor lung tissue or cryopreserved PBMC supplied the whole RNA.

This TCR was recovered from a male donor with early-stage non-small cell lung cancer. The specimen was PBMCs, collected at surgery. The chain combines TRBV7-2 with TRBJ2-5, with D maybe TRBD2 (5 bases). The CDR3 nucleotides are TGTGCCAGCCGAGGGCAGGACGGGGAGACCCAGTACTTC. Translated, it gives CASRGQDGETQYF.